The 21 T cell receptor beta chains listed next were all sequenced from one sample in a study of blood T cell repertoires in COVID-19. Produced via immunoSEQ multiplex PCR; TCRdb's table is partial and in-frame only. This table has about 670,000 clones, 70% to 90% appearing once. The specimen was peripheral blood. All receptors derive from a woman under 30 with acute or convalescent COVID-19.

The V gene is TRBV19, the J gene TRBJ1-1, with TRBD1 identical over 7 bases. Germline V gene lookup returns CDR1 LNHDA and CDR2 SQIVND (reference sequence). The V segment lost 4 bases and the J segment 4 bases; nucleotides outside the gene matches: 3. CDR3 length: 13 residues. The CDR3 loop reads CASSTYRGTEAFF. CDR3 sequence (DNA): TGTGCCAGTAGTACCTACAGGGGCACTGAAGCTTTCTTT.

In its sample, this clone was seen a few times. V usage is TRBV6-6 and J usage is TRBJ2-7; no firm D call. Trimming cost V 7 bases and J 2 bases, with 12 bases left between them. CDR3 length equals 13 residues. Germline loops: CDR1 MNHNY, CDR2 SVGAGI (reference sequence). CDR3 protein: CASKNSGAYEQYF. As DNA, the CDR3 is TGTGCCAGCAAAAACTCGGGTGCCTACGAGCAGTACTTC.

This sequence joins TRBV30 and TRBJ1-6; D is undetermined. Germline CDR1 and CDR2: GTSNPN and SVGIG (reference sequence). The V and J ends lost 1 base and 7 bases respectively, with 8 bases between them. The CDR3 spans 13 residues. The CDR3 region is CAWSARGNSPLHF. CDR3 sequence (DNA): TGTGCCTGGAGTGCCCGCGGCAATTCACCCCTCCACTTT.

This chain joins TRBV19 and TRBJ1-4; 9 bases are shared with TRBD1. This CDR3 has 15 residues. Germline V gives CDR1 LNHDA, CDR2 SQIVND (reference sequence). The trim removed 5 bases at V and 4 bases at J, leaving 5 bases unmatched. The CDR3 region is CASSQQGAINEKLFF. In nucleotides, the CDR3 is TGTGCCAGTAGTCAACAGGGGGCGATTAATGAAAAACTGTTTTTT.

V and J are TRBV28 and TRBJ1-5; 8 bases match TRBD1. J lost 0 bases, V lost 5 bases, and 6 bases had no gene match. The CDR3 has 16 amino acids. CDR1 MDHEN and CDR2 SYDVKM come from the germline V gene. The CDR3 spells CASSPQGANSNQPQHF. In DNA, the CDR3 is TGTGCCAGCAGTCCGCAGGGGGCTAATAGCAATCAGCCCCAGCATTTT.

J is TRBJ1-1 and V is TRBV18; 9 nucleotides match TRBD1. The CDR3 length is 14 residues. From germline, CDR1 is KGHSH and CDR2 LQKENI. J was trimmed by 4 bases and V by 1 base; bases with no gene match: 1. The CDR3 coding sequence is TGTGCCAGCTCACCACTGGACAGGGGCACTGAAGCTTTCTTT. Amino acid sequence: CASSPLDRGTEAFF.

The V gene is TRBV19, the J gene TRBJ2-7; a weak D match, TRBD1 (6 bases). The CDR3 contains 13 residues. In germline, CDR1 is LNHDA, CDR2 SQIVND (reference sequence). The V and J ends lost 6 bases and 3 bases respectively, with 12 bases between them. The chain's CDR3 is CASSEARGYEQYF. As DNA, the CDR3 is TGTGCCAGTAGCGAAGCCAGGGGCTACGAGCAGTACTTC.

The chain carries TRBV24-1 and TRBJ1-1; TRBD1 is a possible D gene (6 bases). The V gene lost 0 bases and the J gene lost 11 bases, with 15 bases spanning the gap. The length of the CDR3 is 14 residues. Germline V gives CDR1 KGHDR, CDR2 SFDVKD. This CDR3 is CATSDLGPPRGAFF. In DNA form, the CDR3 reads TGTGCCACCAGTGATTTGGGACCCCCAAGGGGGGCTTTCTTT.

V and J are TRBV19 and TRBJ1-5; no reliable D call. CDR3 length: 15 residues. The germline gives CDR1 LNHDA, CDR2 SQIVND (reference sequence). The V and J ends lost 2 bases and 1 base respectively, with 9 bases between them. In DNA form, the CDR3 reads TGTGCCAGTAGTATACGGGTGGAAAGCAATCAGCCCCAGCATTTT. Protein product: CASSIRVESNQPQHF.

The chain recombines TRBV19 with TRBJ1-3; a weak D match, TRBD1 (6 bases). Trimming removed 7 bases at V and 0 bases at J, with 13 bases between. CDR1 and CDR2 from the germline V gene are LNHDA and SQIVND (reference sequence). The CDR3 covers 15 residues. The CDR3 reads CASNPTGNSGNTIYF. The DNA of the CDR3 is TGTGCCAGTAATCCGACAGGCAACTCTGGAAACACCATATATTTT.

In its sample, this clone was seen once. The rearrangement joins TRBV6-6 to TRBJ2-3, with a tentative D call TRBD2 (6 bases). The CDR3 totals 14 residues. Germline CDR1 MNHNY, CDR2 SVGAGI (reference sequence). Trimming cost V 8 bases and J 0 bases, with 12 bases left between them. DNA for the CDR3: TGTGCCAGCTATAGCGGCTCTAGCACAGATACGCAGTATTTT. As protein: CASYSGSSTDTQYF.

The chain uses TRBV28 and TRBJ2-4, with D tentatively TRBD1 (6 bases). V was trimmed by 6 bases and J by 4 bases, leaving 19 bases between them. Germline V gene data show CDR1 as MDHEN and CDR2 as SYDVKM. CDR3 size: 16 residues. The CDR3 DNA sequence: TGTGCCAGCAGCCTATCCTCTAGGACAGATAAAAACATTCAGTACTTC. Amino acid sequence: CASSLSSRTDKNIQYF.

V and J are TRBV19 and TRBJ2-7; TRBD1 matches at 7 bases. The germline gives CDR1 LNHDA, CDR2 SQIVND (reference sequence). This CDR3 spans 13 amino acids. The junction had 6 bases not matched to a gene; V was cut back by 4 bases and J by 6 bases. The CDR3 nucleotides read TGTGCCAGTAGTACGACAGGGATCGCCGAGCAGTACTTC. Protein product: CASSTTGIAEQYF.

This chain uses TRBV6-2 or TRBV6-3 with TRBJ1-1; 9 positions match TRBD1. The CDR3 has 16 amino acids. Germline CDR1 and CDR2: MNHEY and SVGEGT. The ends lost 4 bases at V and 3 bases at J; junction bases unmatched: 9. CDR3 protein: CASSFTSDRGHTEAFF. CDR3 bases: TGTGCCAGCAGTTTCACCTCGGACAGGGGCCACACTGAAGCTTTCTTT.

The J gene is TRBJ2-3, the V gene TRBV28; TRBD1 is a possible D gene (5 bases). The CDR3 sequence is 16 residues long. Germline V gives CDR1 MDHEN, CDR2 SYDVKM. V lost 6 bases and J lost 7, with 23 bases in between. DNA of the CDR3: TGTGCCAGCAGACCTGTCGCCCTACACAGGTCCTATACGCAGTATTTT. It yields the protein CASRPVALHRSYTQYF.

V and J are TRBV7-9 and TRBJ1-3, with 7 positions matching TRBD1. The CDR3 is 16 residues long. J gave up 0 bases and V 6 bases, and 8 bases lay outside the gene matches. Germline V lookup: CDR1 SEHNR, CDR2 FQNEAQ (reference sequence). For the CDR3, the DNA is TGTGCCAGCAGACTACTGGGACAGCCCTCTGGAAACACCATATATTTT. Its protein is CASRLLGQPSGNTIYF. Variable domain in full (rest from reference TRBV7-9 and TRBJ1-3): DTGVSQNPRHKITKRGQNVTFRCDPISEHNRLYWYRQTLGQGPEFLTYFQNEAQLEKSRLLSDRFSAERPKGSFSTLEIQRTEQGDSAMYLCASRLLGQPSGNTIYFGEGSWLTVV.

CDR3: CASSGGQGYTEAFF. CDR3 sequence (DNA): TGTGCCAGCAGTGGGGGGCAGGGGTACACTGAAGCTTTCTTT. V usage is TRBV2 and J usage is TRBJ1-1; D is possibly TRBD1 (6 bases). Germline V gene data show CDR1 as SNHLY and CDR2 as FYNNEI. CDR3 length: 14 residues. V lost 4 bases and J 3 bases, leaving 12 bases between the germline ends.

The rearrangement uses TRBV5-1 and TRBJ2-7; TRBD1 matches at 8 bases. Germline values: CDR1 SGHRS, CDR2 YFSETQ. The CDR3 runs to 13 residues. V was clipped by 6 bases and J by 1 base; unmatched bases: 3. The CDR3 region has the DNA TGCGCCAGCACCGGACAGGGTTCCTACGAGCAGTACTTC. This gives the protein CASTGQGSYEQYF.

This chain joins TRBV12-5 and TRBJ2-3, with 12 bases lining up with TRBD1. Germline V CDR1 and CDR2: LGHNT, FRNRAP. The CDR3 sequence is 17 residues long. V was pared by 1 base and J by 4 bases, with 6 bases of the junction left unmatched. CDR3 in DNA: TGTGCTAGTGGTTTGGGTGCGGGACAGGGGGCGGCAGATACGCAGTATTTT. Protein sequence: CASGLGAGQGAADTQYF.

This sequence joins TRBV6-1 and TRBJ2-7; D remains ambiguous. The CDR3 runs 12 residues. V was clipped by 4 bases and J by 3 bases, with 7 bases between them. CDR1 and CDR2 (germline): MNHNS, SASEGT. The DNA of the CDR3 is TGTGCCAGCAGTGTAGCCATCTACGAGCAGTACTTC. Translating gives CASSVAIYEQYF.

The chain employs TRBV29-1 and TRBJ1-1, with 7 bases lining up with TRBD1. The CDR3 is made up of 12 amino acids. Germline CDR1 and CDR2: SQVTM and ANQGSEA. V trimming: 6 bases; J trimming: 5 bases; junction bases outside the gene matches: 6. The DNA for the CDR3 is TGCAGCGTCGGGACAGAGGGGACTGAAGCTTTCTTT. It specifies CSVGTEGTEAFF.